This T cell receptor (beta chain) was sequenced during a study of radiation and T cells in renal cell carcinoma. Study in general: Nephrectomy followed 15 Gy stereotactic body radiation by 4 weeks.

Trimming took 5 bases from V and 0 from J, leaving 15 bases between them. Looked up from germline, CDR1 is MNHEY and CDR2 is SMNVEV (reference sequence). This CDR3 has 16 residues. Worth noting for this clone: What it recognizes is unknown.

Broader study findings: Top tumor clonotypes rose in blood 2 weeks post-radiation, then contracted.

Indicated time point: blood 2 weeks post-SBRT. Treatment defined: 15 Gy SBRT to primary tumor, nephrectomy 4 weeks later. After SBRT, blood was collected at 2 and 4 weeks, plus baseline. Clear cell pathology was present in this patient's renal cell carcinoma. Clones were sequenced by immunoSEQ multiplex PCR, and TCRdb holds only the in-frame ones, with some missing. Counted here are around 76,000 clones, about four fifths occurring once; the ten biggest clones make up nearly 6%. The rearrangement uses TRBV27 and TRBJ2-3; D is possibly TRBD1 (6 bases). The receptor comes from a man in his sixties with renal cell carcinoma. Material: blood, obtained from a patient whose treatment included radiotherapy and nephrectomy. CDR3 DNA sequence: TGTGCCAGCAGTAACCCCCATCAGGGGAGCACAGATACGCAGTATTTT. This encodes CASSNPHQGSTDTQYF.